This note documents a single T cell receptor beta chain sequence. These data originate in a study of cytomegalovirus exposure and HLA in healthy donors. Trimming cost V 0 bases and J 4 bases; bases outside gene matches: 5. The CDR3 has 16 amino acids. Germline V lookup: CDR1 SQVTM, CDR2 ANQGSEA. The repertoire was sequenced with immunoSEQ multiplex PCR; TCRdb's copy has only in-frame clones and lacks some. The sample gives under 200,000 clones, 89% of which show up once; around a tenth is in the top ten. The sequence was obtained from a woman under 30 in good health and CMV-seropositive. Sequenced sample: PBMCs. The J gene is TRBJ2-1, the V gene TRBV29-1; 11 bases fit TRBD1. The CDR3 protein is CSVEDPGTGGYNEQFF. CDR3 sequence (DNA): TGCAGCGTTGAAGATCCGGGGACAGGGGGTTACAATGAGCAGTTCTTC.